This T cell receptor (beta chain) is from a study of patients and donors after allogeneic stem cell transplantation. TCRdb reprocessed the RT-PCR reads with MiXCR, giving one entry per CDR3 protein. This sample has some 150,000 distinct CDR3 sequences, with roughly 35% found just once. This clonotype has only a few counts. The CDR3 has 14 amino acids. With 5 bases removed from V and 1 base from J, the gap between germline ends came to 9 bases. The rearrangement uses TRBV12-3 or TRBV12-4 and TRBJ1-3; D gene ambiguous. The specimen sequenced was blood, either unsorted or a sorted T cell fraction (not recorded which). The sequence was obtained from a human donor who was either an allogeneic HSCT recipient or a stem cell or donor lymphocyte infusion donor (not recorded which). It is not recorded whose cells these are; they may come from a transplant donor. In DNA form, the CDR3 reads TGTGCCAGCAGTCCGCCGTGGTCTGGAAACACCATATATTTT. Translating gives CASSPPWSGNTIYF.